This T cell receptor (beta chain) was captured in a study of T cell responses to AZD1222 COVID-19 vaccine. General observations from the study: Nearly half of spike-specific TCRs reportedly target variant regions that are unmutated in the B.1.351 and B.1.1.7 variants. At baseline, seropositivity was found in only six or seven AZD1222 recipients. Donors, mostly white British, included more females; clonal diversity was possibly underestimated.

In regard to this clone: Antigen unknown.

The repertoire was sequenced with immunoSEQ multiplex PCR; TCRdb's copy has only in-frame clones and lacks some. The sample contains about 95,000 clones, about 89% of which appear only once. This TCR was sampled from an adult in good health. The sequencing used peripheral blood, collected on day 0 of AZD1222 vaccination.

The DNA for the CDR3 is TGTGCCAGCAGTCGGGAGCGAGCGGAGCCCCAGCATTTT. Encoded protein: CASSRERAEPQHF. V and J are TRBV2 and TRBJ1-5; no clear D. V shed 5 bases and J shed 8 bases, with 13 bases lying between them. CDR1 is SNHLY and CDR2 is FYNNEI in the germline V gene. This CDR3 has 13 residues.